This entry features one TCR beta chain sequence. The source of the sample is a study of yellow fever vaccine responses in identical twins. TCRdb re-analysed the RT-PCR reads in MiXCR, keeping a single row per CDR3 protein. The sample has 20,000 or so distinct CDR3 sequences; approximately 70% are singletons. Germline CDR1 SQVTM, CDR2 ANQGSEA. Trimming stripped 3 bases from V and 2 bases from J, with 8 bases between. CDR3 length equals 12 residues. The clonotype comes from a woman aged 18-29 years who received the yellow fever vaccine. The sequences come from T cells from blood (PBMCs), unsorted or a sorted subset (not recorded which), collected before or after yellow fever vaccination (not recorded which). The chain has TRBV29-1 and TRBJ2-7; the D is unclear. The CDR3 reads CSVEVGPYEQYF. In nucleotides, the CDR3 is TGCAGCGTTGAGGTCGGGCCCTACGAGCAGTACTTC.